These T cell receptor beta chains were read from a single sample in a study of CD8 T cells in ankylosing spondylitis. TCRdb re-called the 5' RACE reads through MiXCR, storing one row per CDR3 protein. The sample shows roughly 170,000 distinct CDR3 sequences, around a tenth of them seen only once. Material for sequencing was blood, either unsorted or a sorted T cell fraction (not recorded which). Receptor source: a female donor with ankylosing spondylitis or in good health (not recorded which). Both conserved end residues are part of each CDR3. The D gene is left open where the match is weak. Clone size is not always given. Where it is, it says once, few, many or a class for expanded clones.

D,size,J,V,CDR3,DNA
NA,many,TRBJ2-7,TRBV9,CASSPTAGRRPSGWEQYF,TGTGCCAGCAGTCCCACCGCGGGTAGGCGCCCATCAGGATGGGAGCAGTACTTC
TRBD2,once,TRBJ2-4,TRBV23-1,CASSTGLAGGRTKNIQYF,TGCGCCAGCAGCACGGGACTAGCGGGAGGACGGACCAAAAACATTCAGTACTTC
NA,few,TRBJ2-7,TRBV12-3/TRBV12-4,CASTSGESGEQYF,TGTGCCAGCACCTCCGGGGAGAGCGGCGAGCAGTACTTC
NA,few,TRBJ2-1,TRBV19,CASSARLDEQFF,TGTGCCAGTAGTGCCCGACTTGATGAGCAGTTCTTC
NA,NA,TRBJ2-6,TRBV5-1,CASSFKGIGANVLTF,TGCGCCAGCAGCTTTAAGGGGATCGGGGCCAACGTCCTGACTTTC
TRBD1,many,TRBJ2-1,TRBV15,CATSRDNRGLVVDEQFF,TGTGCCACCAGCAGAGATAACAGGGGGTTGGTGGTCGATGAGCAGTTCTTC
TRBD2,many,TRBJ2-7,TRBV6-5,CASSSLGRELDEQYF,TGTGCCAGCAGTTCCCTCGGGCGGGAGCTCGACGAGCAGTACTTC
TRBD2,NA,TRBJ2-7,TRBV3-1,CASSQVQREGVSDEQYF,TGTGCCAGCAGCCAAGTCCAGCGGGAGGGCGTATCAGACGAGCAGTACTTC
NA,few,TRBJ2-1,TRBV5-6,CASSPPAGEQFF,TGTGCCAGCAGCCCTCCGGCCGGCGAGCAGTTCTTC
TRBD1,NA,TRBJ1-6,TRBV29-1,CIQGGQENSPLHF,TGCATACAAGGGGGACAGGAAAATTCACCCCTCCACTTT
NA,many,TRBJ1-3,TRBV27,CASSLSGGGNTIYF,TGTGCCAGCAGTTTATCCGGCGGTGGAAACACCATATATTTT
NA,few,TRBJ2-7,TRBV2,CASRNTGTRRDEQYF,TGTGCCAGCAGAAACACCGGGACCCGGCGGGACGAGCAGTACTTC
NA,many,TRBJ2-1,TRBV4-3,CASSQVNDFNEQFF,TGCGCCAGCAGCCAAGTTAACGACTTCAATGAGCAGTTCTTC
TRBD1,few,TRBJ1-1,TRBV5-6,CASSFTGVGLVNTEAFF,TGTGCCAGCAGCTTTACAGGGGTTGGGTTGGTGAACACTGAAGCTTTCTTT
NA,many,TRBJ2-2,TRBV25-1,CASSESYGELFF,TGTGCCAGCAGTGAGTCATACGGGGAGCTGTTTTTT
NA,NA,TRBJ1-4,TRBV28,CASRSNEKLFF,TGTGCCAGCAGGTCCAATGAAAAACTGTTTTTT
TRBD1,NA,TRBJ2-4,TRBV9,CASSAGTGGNIQYF,TGTGCCAGCAGCGCCGGGACAGGGGGGAACATTCAGTACTTC
NA,few,TRBJ2-3,TRBV5-1,CASSLGRTTDTQYF,TGCGCCAGCAGCTTGGGGCGGACTACAGATACGCAGTATTTT
NA,few,TRBJ2-1,TRBV20-1,CSARFFGNEQFF,TGCAGTGCTAGATTCTTCGGCAATGAGCAGTTCTTC
NA,many,TRBJ2-5,TRBV15,CATSRGEDYQETQYF,TGTGCCACCAGCAGAGGGGAGGACTACCAAGAGACCCAGTACTTC
TRBD2,few,TRBJ2-3,TRBV9,CASSPRGSGSGTQYF,TGTGCCAGCAGTCCCCGGGGTAGCGGGAGCGGTACGCAGTATTTT
TRBD1,many,TRBJ1-1,TRBV4-3,CASSQEDRGAEAFF,TGCGCCAGCAGCCAAGAGGACAGGGGCGCTGAAGCTTTCTTT
NA,many,TRBJ2-1,TRBV12-3/TRBV12-4,CASSLRDSSYNEQFF,TGTGCCAGCAGTCTGCGGGACTCCTCCTACAATGAGCAGTTCTTC
TRBD2,NA,TRBJ2-3,TRBV4-3,CASSPGLAGVYDTQYF,TGCGCCAGCAGCCCCGGACTAGCGGGAGTTTACGATACGCAGTATTTT
NA,few,TRBJ2-7,TRBV4-3,CASSQLLTQGSEQYF,TGCGCCAGCAGCCAACTCTTGACGCAGGGGAGCGAGCAGTACTTC
NA,few,TRBJ2-2,TRBV28,CASSPARISGELFF,TGTGCCAGCAGTCCGGCCAGAATTTCCGGGGAGCTGTTTTTT
NA,many,TRBJ2-3,TRBV4-1,CASSQLEGDTQYF,TGCGCCAGCAGCCAATTGGAGGGAGATACGCAGTATTTT
TRBD2,many,TRBJ2-5,TRBV6-2/TRBV6-3,CASSPGLAGGETQYF,TGTGCCAGCAGCCCGGGACTAGCGGGAGGAGAGACCCAGTACTTC
TRBD2,NA,TRBJ2-1,TRBV3-1,CASSQGLAGVSEQFF,TGTGCCAGCAGCCAGGGACTAGCGGGAGTAAGTGAGCAGTTCTTC
TRBD2,NA,TRBJ2-7,TRBV7-8,CASSLGVAGVYEQYF,TGTGCCAGCAGCTTAGGGGTAGCGGGAGTGTACGAGCAGTACTTC
NA,NA,TRBJ2-1,TRBV5-1,CASSLEGSHNEQFF,TGCGCCAGCAGCTTGGAGGGGAGCCACAATGAGCAGTTCTTC
TRBD2,few,TRBJ2-1,TRBV18,CASSPRILLADRDNEQFF,TGTGCCAGCTCACCGCGAATCCTACTAGCGGACCGAGACAATGAGCAGTTCTTC
TRBD2,many,TRBJ2-2,TRBV12-3/TRBV12-4,CASSPGTSGSGELFF,TGTGCCAGCAGCCCAGGGACTAGCGGGAGCGGGGAGCTGTTTTTT
TRBD1,NA,TRBJ1-1,TRBV15,CATSSGHRDRGRGTEAFF,TGTGCCACCAGCAGCGGCCACCGGGACAGGGGGCGCGGAACTGAAGCTTTCTTT
NA,NA,TRBJ1-1,TRBV30,CAWSGSPNTEAFF,TGTGCCTGGAGCGGGTCGCCGAACACTGAAGCTTTCTTT
TRBD1,many,TRBJ1-2,TRBV12-3/TRBV12-4,CASSPSGGSGYGYTF,TGTGCCAGCAGTCCTTCAGGGGGGTCCGGCTATGGCTACACCTTC
NA,few,TRBJ1-1,TRBV3-1,CASSQDLMNTEAFF,TGTGCCAGCAGCCAAGATCTGATGAACACTGAAGCTTTCTTT
NA,few,TRBJ2-3,TRBV20-1,CSARETRISTDTQYF,TGCAGTGCTAGGGAAACTAGAATTAGCACAGATACGCAGTATTTT
NA,few,TRBJ1-1,TRBV15,CATSRDGVEAFF,TGTGCCACCAGCAGAGATGGGGTTGAAGCTTTCTTT
TRBD1,NA,TRBJ1-1,TRBV29-1,CSVEEGTGDTEAFF,TGCAGCGTTGAAGAAGGGACAGGCGACACTGAAGCTTTCTTT
NA,many,TRBJ2-2,TRBV7-9,CASSLDHSGELFF,TGTGCCAGCAGCTTAGACCACTCCGGGGAGCTGTTTTTT
NA,NA,TRBJ1-1,TRBV12-3/TRBV12-4,CASSQGPSRTEAFF,TGTGCCAGCAGTCAGGGCCCGAGCAGGACTGAAGCTTTCTTT
NA,many,TRBJ2-1,TRBV2,CASTPSWEEQFF,TGTGCCAGCACCCCGTCGTGGGAGGAGCAGTTCTTC
NA,NA,TRBJ2-3,TRBV7-2,CASSLAPELVTDTQYF,TGTGCCAGCAGCTTAGCTCCAGAACTAGTTACAGATACGCAGTATTTT
NA,NA,TRBJ2-1,TRBV7-8,CASSPPGLVKQFF,TGTGCCAGCAGCCCCCCAGGTCTCGTGAAGCAGTTCTTC
NA,few,TRBJ1-5,TRBV10-3,CAISDQDQPQHF,TGTGCCATCAGTGATCAGGACCAGCCCCAGCATTTT
NA,many,TRBJ1-1,TRBV3-1,CASSHVLRASNTEAFF,TGTGCCAGCAGCCATGTGTTGCGGGCCTCGAACACTGAAGCTTTCTTT
NA,many,TRBJ2-7,TRBV5-1,CASSYRDSLIEQYF,TGCGCCAGCAGCTACCGGGACTCCCTAATAGAGCAGTACTTC
NA,few,TRBJ1-1,TRBV9,CASSVRENTEAFF,TGTGCCAGCAGCGTAAGAGAGAACACTGAAGCTTTCTTT
NA,NA,TRBJ1-5,TRBV12-3/TRBV12-4,CASSPQGNGAQHF,TGTGCCAGCAGTCCCCAAGGGAACGGAGCCCAGCATTTT